This T cell receptor (beta chain) was found in a study of T cells in Graves' hyperthyroidism and ophthalmopathy. Germline V gives CDR1 SEHNR, CDR2 FQNEAQ (reference sequence). V lost 5 bases to trimming and J lost 5 bases; unmatched junction nucleotides: 10. The CDR3 spans 15 residues. General study points: Among clonotypes expanded in thyroid above 0.001, most were also found in blood.

It was RNA transcripts that yielded the amplified TCR beta CDR3 regions. RT-PCR in the first round (using the HTBI primer set) targeted the TCR CDR3. TCRdb fed the multiplex PCR reads into MiXCR, producing one record per CDR3 protein. Here the sample spans approximately 530,000 distinct CDR3 sequences, 15% to 20% being singletons. Pregnant or lactating patients were excluded, as were those with uncontrolled infection or other autoimmune disease. This clonotype was seen a few times. The antigen is unknown. The sample consisted of blood. The genes are TRBV7-9 and TRBJ2-5, with 8 bases matching TRBD1. The origin of this receptor is a middle-aged man with Graves' ophthalmopathy. CDR3 bases: TGTGCCAGCAGCCCTGGGACAGGAGCACCTGAGACCCAGTACTTC. This codes for CASSPGTGAPETQYF.